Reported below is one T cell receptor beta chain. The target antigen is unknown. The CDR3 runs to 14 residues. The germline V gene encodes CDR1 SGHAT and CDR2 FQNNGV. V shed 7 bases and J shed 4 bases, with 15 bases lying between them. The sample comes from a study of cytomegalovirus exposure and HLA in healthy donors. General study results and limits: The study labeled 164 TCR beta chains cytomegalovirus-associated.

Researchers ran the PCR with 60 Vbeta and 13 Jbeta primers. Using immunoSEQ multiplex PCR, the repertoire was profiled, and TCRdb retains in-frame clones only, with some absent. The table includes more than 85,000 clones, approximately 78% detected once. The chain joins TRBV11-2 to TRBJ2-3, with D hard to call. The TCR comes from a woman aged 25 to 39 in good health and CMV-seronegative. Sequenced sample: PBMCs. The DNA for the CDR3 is TGTGCCAGCAATATGTGGCAGGCCCCAGATACGCAGTATTTT. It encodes CASNMWQAPDTQYF. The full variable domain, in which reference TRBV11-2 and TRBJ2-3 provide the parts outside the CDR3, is EAGVAQSPRYKIIEKRQSVAFWCNPISGHATLYWYQQILGQGPKLLIQFQNNGVVDDSQLPKDRFSAERLKGVDSTLKIQPAKLEDSAVYLCASNMWQAPDTQYFGPGTRLTVL.